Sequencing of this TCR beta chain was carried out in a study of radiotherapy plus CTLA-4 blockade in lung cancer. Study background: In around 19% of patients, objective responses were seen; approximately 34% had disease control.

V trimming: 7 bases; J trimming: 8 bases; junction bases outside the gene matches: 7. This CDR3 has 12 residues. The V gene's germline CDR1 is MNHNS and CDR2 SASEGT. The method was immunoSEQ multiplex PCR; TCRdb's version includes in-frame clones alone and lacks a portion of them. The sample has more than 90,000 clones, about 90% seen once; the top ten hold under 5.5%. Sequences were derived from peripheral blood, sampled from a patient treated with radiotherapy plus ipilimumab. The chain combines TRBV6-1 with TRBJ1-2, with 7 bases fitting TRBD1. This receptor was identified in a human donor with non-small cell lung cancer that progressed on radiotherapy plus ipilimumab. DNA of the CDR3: TGTGCCAGCACCCAGGGGGGACAGGGCTACACCTTC. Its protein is CASTQGGQGYTF.